The sequence of this T cell receptor (beta chain) was determined in a study of blood T cell dynamics during melanoma immunotherapy. About the study: Patients with metastatic melanoma got pembrolizumab or nivolumab-ipilimumab as first-line care.

DNA loading was fixed at around 0.35 ug for all bulk PBMC samples. Method: immunoSEQ multiplex PCR; TCRdb's copy keeps in-frame clones and lacks some. Here the sample spans over 10,000 clones, about four fifths being singletons. The sample's time point: pre-treatment baseline. Trimming removed 1 base at V and 1 base at J, with 7 bases between. Germline loops: CDR1 SGHAT, CDR2 FQDESV (reference sequence). The CDR3 spans 14 residues. This specimen was blood, taken from a patient treated with checkpoint blockade. The origin of this receptor is a human donor with melanoma. The V call is TRBV11-1, the J call TRBJ1-1; D might be TRBD1 (6 bases). The CDR3 nucleotides are TGTGCCAGCAGCTTAGGCAGGGGGAACACTGAAGCTTTCTTT. Protein: CASSLGRGNTEAFF.